Each of the 22 T cell receptor beta chains below was sequenced from the same sample in a study of cytomegalovirus exposure and HLA in healthy donors. In the PCR, 60 Vbeta and 13 Jbeta primers were used. Libraries were prepared by immunoSEQ multiplex PCR; TCRdb keeps only in-frame clonotypes and omits some of them. The sample has roughly 77,000 clones; over 60% are singletons. Material: PBMCs. These receptors all come from a man between 35 and 55 years old in good health and CMV-seronegative.

V and J are TRBV7-2 and TRBJ1-1; 12 bases map to TRBD1. Germline loops: CDR1 SGHTA, CDR2 FQGNSA. This CDR3 contains 14 residues. The V gene end was trimmed by 4 bases and the J gene end by 10 bases; junction bases not matched to a gene: 7. CDR3 sequence reads: CASSSAGTGGRAFF. Written as DNA, the CDR3 is TGTGCCAGCAGCTCAGCCGGGACAGGGGGCAGAGCTTTCTTT. Based on the CDR3 plus reference TRBV7-2 and TRBJ1-1, the full variable domain is GAGVSQSPSNKVTEKGKDVELRCDPISGHTALYWYRQSLGQGLEFLIYFQGNSAPDKSGLPSDRFSAERTGGSVSTLTIQRTQQEDSAVYLCASSSAGTGGRAFFGQGTRLTVV.

This clone occurred a few times. The chain has TRBV6-1 and TRBJ1-5, with 7 nucleotides matching TRBD1. Germline V gene sequence: CDR1 MNHNS, CDR2 SASEGT. The CDR3 runs 13 residues. After removal of 2 bases from V and 11 bases from J, the junction contained 6 bases not matched to a gene. The CDR3, as DNA: TGTGCCAGCAGTGAATTGGACAGGTTGGCCCAGCATTTT. Its protein product is CASSELDRLAQHF.

The gene calls are TRBV9 and TRBJ1-2; 11 bases fit TRBD1. Germline values: CDR1 SGDLS, CDR2 YYNGEE. V dropped 4 bases and J dropped 0; count of bases not matched to a gene: 11. The CDR3 covers 18 residues. The CDR3 DNA follows: TGTGCCAGCAGCAGGACAGGGGGCTTTTCAGTAGCTAACTATGGCTACACCTTC. The encoded protein is CASSRTGGFSVANYGYTF.

The J gene is TRBJ2-7, the V gene TRBV2; tentatively, D is TRBD2 (5 bases). The CDR3 extends over 13 amino acids. CDR1 is SNHLY, CDR2 FYNNEI, per germline. V was pared by 8 bases and J by 4 bases, with 15 bases between. The CDR3 bases are TGTGCCAGCTGTCCCCGGGGTAGGTACGAGCAGTACTTC. This codes for CASCPRGRYEQYF.

This clone was detected once. J is TRBJ2-1 and V is TRBV4-2; 14 nucleotides align to TRBD2. Trimming cost V 3 bases and J 10 bases; bases outside gene matches: 11. There are 17 residues in the CDR3. CDR1 is LGHNA and CDR2 is YNFKEQ in the germline V gene. The CDR3 DNA reads as TGTGCCAGCAGCCAGACCCCGGGACTAGCGGGAGCAAACGAGCAGTTCTTC. This translates into CASSQTPGLAGANEQFF.

This chain joins TRBV6-5 and TRBJ1-4; 8 nucleotides line up with TRBD1. Germline V gene data show CDR1 as MNHEY and CDR2 as SVGAGI. The CDR3 is 14 residues long. Losses at the gene ends were 7 bases for V and 8 bases for J; bases not matched to a gene: 9. CDR3: CASKRTGMGEKLFF. In nucleotides, the CDR3 is TGTGCCAGCAAAAGGACAGGGATGGGAGAAAAACTGTTTTTT.

V and J are TRBV5-4 and TRBJ1-2; 9 bases fit TRBD1. V lost 4 bases and J lost 7; bases outside the gene matches: 5. CDR3 length: 13 amino acids. Germline loops: CDR1 SGHNT, CDR2 YYREEE (reference sequence). The CDR3 spells CASSRDREGGYTF. CDR3 bases: TGTGCCAGCAGCCGGGACAGGGAAGGTGGCTACACCTTC.

This chain joins TRBV6-6 and TRBJ2-2, with D hard to call. The CDR3 is made up of 16 amino acids. Trimming left V 5 bases short and J 0 bases short, with 13 bases between. Germline CDR1 reads MNHNY; CDR2 reads SVGAGI (reference sequence). DNA for the CDR3: TGTGCCAGCAGTCCCCCTACGGTCCCGAACACCGGGGAGCTGTTTTTT. Translating it yields CASSPPTVPNTGELFF.

V gene TRBV4-3 combines with J gene TRBJ2-3; possible D gene TRBD2, 6 bases. The CDR3 totals 14 residues. Germline loops: CDR1 LGHNA, CDR2 YSLEER. The V gene lost 3 bases and the J gene lost 2 bases, with 9 bases spanning the gap. The CDR3 spells CASSQSGYTDTQYF. The DNA for the CDR3 is TGCGCCAGCAGCCAGAGCGGGTACACAGATACGCAGTATTTT.

V usage is TRBV5-5 and J usage is TRBJ2-7, with 12 nucleotides matching TRBD2. Germline CDR1 and CDR2: SGHKS and YYEKEE (reference sequence). V gave up 3 bases and J gave up 4 bases; unmatched junction bases: 5. CDR3 length: 15 amino acids. As DNA, the CDR3 is TGTGCCAGCAGCTCCCGGACTAGCGGGGAGTACGAGCAGTACTTC. Translation gives CASSSRTSGEYEQYF. Full variable domain (missing parts from reference TRBV5-5 and TRBJ2-7): DAGVTQSPTHLIKTRGQQVTLRCSPISGHKSVSWYQQVLGQGPQFIFQYYEKEERGRGNFPDRFSARQFPNYSSELNVNALLLGDSALYLCASSSRTSGEYEQYFGPGTRLTVT.

The chain couples TRBV4-1 to TRBJ2-2, with 8 bases that match TRBD1. The CDR3 loop spans 18 amino acids. Germline CDR1 reads MGHRA; CDR2 reads YSYEKL. V was pared by 1 base and J by 3 bases, with 10 bases of the junction left unmatched. The CDR3 reads CASSQVFRKDRDTGELFF. The CDR3 nucleotides are TGCGCCAGCAGCCAAGTTTTCCGAAAGGACAGGGACACCGGGGAGCTGTTTTTT.

The chain combines TRBV7-8 with TRBJ2-1; D is perhaps TRBD2 (5 bases). The V gene's germline CDR1 is SGHVS and CDR2 FQNEAQ. Trimming took off 3 bases at V and 8 bases at J, with 5 bases between the two ends. The CDR3 contains 11 residues. The CDR3 DNA follows: TGTGCCAGCAGCTTGGAGGATGAGCAGTTCTTC. Its protein is CASSLEDEQFF.

The chain links TRBV6-1 to TRBJ2-5; D is unclear. The J call may be faulty, since TRBJ2-7 better matches the DNA end. Germline V lookup: CDR1 MNHNS, CDR2 SASEGT. The CDR3 extends over 14 amino acids. The CDR3 reads CASSLAESSYEQYF. The CDR3 nucleotides read TGTGCCAGCAGTCTGGCGGAGAGCTCCTACGAGCAGTACTTC.

V and J are TRBV6-5 and TRBJ2-5, with D unclear. The DNA end is a closer match to TRBJ2-7, so the J assignment may be wrong. There are 14 residues in the CDR3. CDR1 and CDR2 (germline): MNHEY, SVGAGI. The CDR3 coding sequence is TGTGCCAGCAGTTACTCGCTCCGTTTCTACGAGCAGTACTTC. This sequence encodes CASSYSLRFYEQYF.

V gene TRBV30 combines with J gene TRBJ1-1, with 7 bases aligning to TRBD1. From germline, CDR1 is GTSNPN and CDR2 SVGIG (reference sequence). This CDR3 region has 12 residues. The trim removed 4 bases at V and 6 bases at J, leaving 5 bases unmatched. The DNA for the CDR3 is TGTGCCTGGAACGGACAGGTCGCTGAAGCTTTCTTT. Its protein product is CAWNGQVAEAFF.

The chain joins TRBV9 to TRBJ2-7, with D possibly matching TRBD2 (5 bases). The ends were cut back, 4 bases at V and 6 bases at J, with 14 bases in the middle. The germline gives CDR1 SGDLS, CDR2 YYNGEE. The CDR3 length is 13 residues. The CDR3 is CASSPRSGGEQYF. CDR3 in DNA: TGTGCCAGCAGCCCAAGGTCTGGAGGCGAGCAGTACTTC.

The rearrangement links TRBV6-6 to TRBJ1-3; D remains unclear. The germline CDR1 and CDR2 sequences are MNHNY and SVGAGI (reference sequence). Trimming removed 5 bases at V and 0 bases at J, with 11 bases between. There are 15 residues in the CDR3. Written as DNA, the CDR3 is TGTGCCAGCAGTACAGTTCAGAGCTCTGGAAACACCATATATTTT. Translating it yields CASSTVQSSGNTIYF.

This clone has more than one count but fewer than ten. This sequence joins TRBV5-6 and TRBJ1-5; D unclear. V was cut by 0 bases and J by 3 bases, with 7 bases left in between. Germline lookup yields CDR1 SGHDT and CDR2 YYEEEE. The CDR3 spans 14 residues. DNA for the CDR3: TGTGCCAGCAGCTTGGGGGGAGTCAATCAGCCCCAGCATTTT. Translation: CASSLGGVNQPQHF. Supplemented by reference TRBV5-6 and TRBJ1-5, the full variable domain reads DAGVTQSPTHLIKTRGQQVTLRCSPKSGHDTVSWYQQALGQGPQFIFQYYEEEERQRGNFPDRFSGHQFPNYSSELNVNALLLGDSALYLCASSLGGVNQPQHFGDGTRLSIL.

Only one count was recorded for this clone. The genes are TRBV5-8 and TRBJ2-7; possible D gene TRBD2, 6 bases. Trimming pared 1 base from V and 5 bases from J, leaving 16 bases between. This CDR3 is built from 15 residues. Germline CDR1 SGHTS, CDR2 YDEGEE. CDR3: CASSLSYGRKDEQYF. The CDR3 DNA follows: TGTGCCAGCAGCTTGTCTTATGGGAGGAAGGACGAGCAGTACTTC.

The CDR3 sequence is CSVDPGVSGGAFF. Written as DNA, the CDR3 is TGCAGCGTTGATCCGGGGGTAAGCGGTGGGGCTTTCTTT. This chain links TRBV29-1 with TRBJ1-1, with TRBD1 as a possible D gene (5 bases). Germline V gives CDR1 SQVTM, CDR2 ANQGSEA. The CDR3 is 13 residues long. Trimming took off 3 bases at V and 11 bases at J, with 19 bases between the two ends.

The chain carries TRBV14 and TRBJ2-1; 7 bases line up with TRBD1. J lost 0 bases, V lost 1 base, and 6 bases had no gene match. Germline CDR1 is SGHDN and CDR2 is FVKESK. The CDR3 runs 17 residues. The CDR3 region has the DNA TGTGCCAGCAGCCAAGCGGGACAGATAATCTCCTACAATGAGCAGTTCTTC. Amino acids: CASSQAGQIISYNEQFF. The variable domain in full, with the rest retrieved from reference TRBV14 and TRBJ2-1, is EAGVTQFPSHSVIEKGQTVTLRCDPISGHDNLYWYRRVMGKEIKFLLHFVKESKQDESGMPNNRFLAERTGGTYSTLKVQPAELEDSGVYFCASSQAGQIISYNEQFFGPGTRLTVL.

The chain couples TRBV18 to TRBJ1-2, with TRBD1 matching 7 bases. CDR1 is KGHSH, CDR2 LQKENI, per germline. The V gene end was trimmed by 3 bases and the J gene end by 7 bases; junction bases not matched to a gene: 17. The CDR3 has 17 residues. The CDR3 DNA sequence: TGTGCCAGCTCACCGCCCACAGGGGCCGTTGGATTAAGTGGCTACACCTTC. Protein product: CASSPPTGAVGLSGYTF.